This entry lists 18 T cell receptor beta chains sequenced from one sample in a study of T cell responses to AZD1222 COVID-19 vaccine. The assay was immunoSEQ multiplex PCR, and TCRdb's table has in-frame clones only and misses some. There are roughly 140,000 clones in the sample; under 95% occur only once, and approximately 3.3% lies in the top ten. Here the sequenced sample was peripheral blood, taken 28 days after the second AZD1222 dose. The receptors were gathered from an adult who received the AZD1222 COVID-19 vaccine.

The chain's CDR3 is CSAIGEDGYTF. The CDR3 region has the DNA TGCAGTGCTATCGGCGAAGATGGCTACACCTTC. The chain carries TRBV20-1 and TRBJ1-2; no definite D call. Germline-derived CDR1 and CDR2 are DFQATT and SNEGSKA (reference sequence). The CDR3 is 11 amino acids. The V end lost 4 bases, the J end lost 6 bases, and 9 bases lay between the germline ends.

V usage is TRBV2 and J usage is TRBJ2-2; D not resolved. Germline V gives CDR1 SNHLY, CDR2 FYNNEI. The CDR3 runs to 11 residues. V lost 7 bases, J lost 5 bases, and 5 bases lay in between. The CDR3, as DNA: TGTGCCAGCACCTCAACCGGGGAGCTGTTTTTT. Protein sequence: CASTSTGELFF.

The chain is built from TRBV11-3 and TRBJ2-7, with a weak D call TRBD1 (5 bases). CDR1 and CDR2 (germline): SGHNT, YENEEA. V was clipped by 4 bases and J by 2 bases, with 15 bases between them. The length of the CDR3 is 15 residues. The CDR3 DNA reads TGTGCCAGCAGCTCGCAGGGAAATCCCCCCTACGAGCAGTACTTC. It is translated as CASSSQGNPPYEQYF.

This chain joins TRBV28 and TRBJ2-7; D might be TRBD1 (5 bases). CDR1 is MDHEN, CDR2 SYDVKM, per germline. The CDR3 length is 12 residues. Trimming took off 6 bases at V and 4 bases at J, with 10 bases between the two ends. CDR3 in amino acids: CASRGANYEQYF. The DNA for the CDR3 is TGTGCCAGCAGAGGGGCGAATTACGAGCAGTACTTC.

The gene calls are TRBV3-1 (or the pseudogene TRBV3-2) and TRBJ1-6; D is ambiguous. Looked up from germline, CDR1 is LGHDT and CDR2 is YNNKEL (reference sequence). V lost 1 base and J 10 bases, leaving 11 bases between the germline ends. The length of the CDR3 is 14 residues. The CDR3 loop is CASSQGALGSPLHF. In DNA form, the CDR3 reads TGTGCCAGCAGCCAAGGGGCCCTGGGGTCACCCCTCCACTTT.

This clone was recorded once. The rearrangement uses TRBV11-2 and TRBJ2-2; D possibly corresponds to TRBD1 (6 bases). V lost 5 bases to trimming and J lost 0 bases, with 13 bases between them. Germline-derived CDR1 and CDR2 are SGHAT and FQNNGV. The CDR3 is made up of 16 amino acids. The CDR3 DNA follows: TGTGCCAGCAGCCCCAGGACAGCGACGAACACCGGGGAGCTGTTTTTT. Translation gives CASSPRTATNTGELFF.

The chain carries TRBV28 and TRBJ1-2; weak D call: TRBD1 (6 bases). In germline, CDR1 is MDHEN, CDR2 SYDVKM. CDR3 length equals 15 residues. V was pared by 2 bases and J by 7 bases, with 17 bases between. CDR3 coding DNA: TGTGCCAGCAGTTTAAGGACTGTAGGGGGTCCTGGCTACACCTTC. As protein: CASSLRTVGGPGYTF.

Written as DNA, the CDR3 is TGCGCCAGCAGTAGTACCAATCCCGTCAATGAGCAGTTCTTC. Residues: CASSSTNPVNEQFF. The chain uses TRBV5-1 and TRBJ2-1; D not certain. CDR1 is SGHRS, CDR2 YFSETQ, per germline. The V and J ends lost 5 bases and 6 bases respectively, with 15 bases between them. This CDR3 spans 14 amino acids.

V and J are TRBV7-2 and TRBJ1-4, with D maybe TRBD1 (6 bases). Trimming left V 2 bases short and J 10 bases short, with 17 bases between. There are 15 residues in the CDR3. CDR1 SGHTA and CDR2 FQGNSA come from the germline V gene. For the CDR3, the DNA is TGTGCCAGCAGCTTATCTGAGCAGGGGAGAGGAAAACTGTTTTTT. Encoded protein: CASSLSEQGRGKLFF.

V and J are TRBV27 and TRBJ1-5; tentatively, D is TRBD1 (5 bases). The CDR3 loop spans 14 amino acids. Trimming removed 3 bases at V and 5 bases at J, with 11 bases between. The germline V gene has CDR1 MNHEY and CDR2 SMNVEV (reference sequence). This CDR3 is CASSFRQGHQPQHF. CDR3 bases: TGTGCCAGCAGTTTTCGGCAGGGACATCAGCCCCAGCATTTT.

This clone is a singleton in its sample. The gene calls are TRBV19 and TRBJ2-5, with D maybe TRBD2 (6 bases). The CDR3 runs to 14 residues. Trimming stripped 5 bases from V and 3 bases from J, with 13 bases between. In germline, CDR1 is LNHDA, CDR2 SQIVND (reference sequence). CDR3 coding DNA: TGTGCCAGTAGTCAAGGGGTAGCGGAAGAGACCCAGTACTTC. It is translated as CASSQGVAEETQYF.

The chain uses TRBV24-1 and TRBJ2-1; no clear D. CDR3 size: 16 residues. The germline V and J ends were trimmed by 5 bases and 1 base, with 14 bases remaining between them. CDR1 and CDR2 (germline): KGHDR, SFDVKD. CDR3 coding DNA: TGTGCCACCAGTGGCCCCGGCCTTGGGTCCTACAATGAGCAGTTCTTC. Translation: CATSGPGLGSYNEQFF.

The chain employs TRBV3-1 (or the pseudogene TRBV3-2) and TRBJ2-1, with a weak D call TRBD2 (6 bases). Germline CDR1 is LGHDT and CDR2 is YNNKEL (reference sequence). The V and J ends lost 4 bases and 8 bases respectively, with 12 bases between them. This CDR3 is 13 amino acids long. CDR3 in DNA: TGTGCCAGCAGCCTGGTCGGGAGCGATGAGCAGTTCTTC. Translated, it gives CASSLVGSDEQFF.

The chain employs TRBV7-2 and TRBJ2-7; D call uncertain. Per germline, CDR1 SGHTA and CDR2 FQGNSA. The CDR3 sequence is 13 residues long. Trimming removed 2 bases from V and 9 bases from J, with 14 bases in between. This chain's CDR3 is CASSLSPLPVQYF. CDR3 nucleotide sequence: TGTGCCAGCAGCTTAAGCCCGCTCCCGGTGCAGTACTTC.

The rearrangement uses TRBV27 and TRBJ1-2; D not resolved. The CDR3 has 16 residues. Per the germline V gene, CDR1 is MNHEY and CDR2 is SMNVEV (reference sequence). The germline V and J ends were trimmed by 3 bases and 1 base, with 15 bases remaining between them. CDR3 bases: TGTGCCAGCAGTTTTCAGGCCAGCGGGTATAACTATGGCTACACCTTC. Translation gives CASSFQASGYNYGYTF.

This chain joins TRBV2 and TRBJ1-1; no definite D call. V shed 4 bases and J shed 5 bases, with 14 bases lying between them. The CDR3 totals 14 residues. Germline loops: CDR1 SNHLY, CDR2 FYNNEI. CDR3 sequence reads: CASSGWQVVTEAFF. CDR3 in DNA: TGTGCCAGCAGTGGGTGGCAGGTAGTAACTGAAGCTTTCTTT.

V usage is TRBV12-3 or TRBV12-4 and J usage is TRBJ2-7; TRBD1 matches 10 bases. The CDR3 has 13 residues. V shed 7 bases, J shed 4 bases, and the junction held 4 bases outside the gene matches. CDR3 in amino acids: CASTGDRGYEQYF. The CDR3 bases are TGTGCCAGCACCGGGGACAGGGGATACGAGCAGTACTTC.

The chain recombines TRBV24-1 with TRBJ1-1; 10 nucleotides line up with TRBD1. There are 16 residues in the CDR3. Germline V gene lookup returns CDR1 KGHDR and CDR2 SFDVKD. The trim removed 7 bases at V and 3 bases at J, leaving 10 bases unmatched. CDR3 region: CATRPGQGPPDTEAFF. The DNA for the CDR3 is TGTGCCACCAGGCCGGGACAGGGGCCGCCTGACACTGAAGCTTTCTTT.